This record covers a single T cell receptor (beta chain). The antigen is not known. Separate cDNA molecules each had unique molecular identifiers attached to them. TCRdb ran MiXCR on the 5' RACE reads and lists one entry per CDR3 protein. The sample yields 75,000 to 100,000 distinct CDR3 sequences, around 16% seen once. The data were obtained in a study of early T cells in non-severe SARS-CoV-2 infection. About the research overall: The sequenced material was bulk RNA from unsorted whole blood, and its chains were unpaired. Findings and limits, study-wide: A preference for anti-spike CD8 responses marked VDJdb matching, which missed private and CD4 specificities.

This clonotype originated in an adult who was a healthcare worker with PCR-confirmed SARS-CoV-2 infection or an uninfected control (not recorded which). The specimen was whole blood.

The CDR3 bases are TGTGCCAGCAGCTGGCAACCACGGACAGGGTACACAGATACGCAGTATTTT. The encoded protein is CASSWQPRTGYTDTQYF. The chain links TRBV7-2 to TRBJ2-3; 8 bases are shared with TRBD1. V lost 4 bases, J lost 2 bases, and 11 bases stayed unmatched. The germline V gene encodes CDR1 SGHTA and CDR2 FQGNSA. The CDR3 consists of 17 residues. Filled out from reference TRBV7-2 and TRBJ2-3, the complete variable domain reads GAGVSQSPSNKVTEKGKDVELRCDPISGHTALYWYRQSLGQGLEFLIYFQGNSAPDKSGLPSDRFSAERTGGSVSTLTIQRTQQEDSAVYLCASSWQPRTGYTDTQYFGPGTRLTVL.